This T cell receptor (beta chain) was sequenced in a study of blood T cell repertoires in COVID-19. Across the study: Specimens from acute and convalescent COVID-19 originated in the United States, Italy and Spain.

Libraries were prepared by immunoSEQ multiplex PCR; TCRdb keeps only in-frame clonotypes and omits some of them. Among around 80,000 clones listed, over 75% were seen once. Germline V gene sequence: CDR1 SEHNR, CDR2 FQNEAQ (reference sequence). The V and J ends lost 5 bases and 0 bases respectively, with 13 bases between them. The CDR3 is 15 amino acids. The rearrangement joins TRBV7-9 to TRBJ1-1; maybe TRBD1 (6 bases). The TCR originated in a man aged 80 or over with acute or convalescent COVID-19. Sequences were obtained from peripheral blood. CDR3 residues: CASSPVRGLNTEAFF. The CDR3 region has the DNA TGTGCCAGCAGCCCCGTCAGGGGCCTGAACACTGAAGCTTTCTTT. Filled out from reference TRBV7-9 and TRBJ1-1, the complete variable domain reads DTGVSQNPRHKITKRGQNVTFRCDPISEHNRLYWYRQTLGQGPEFLTYFQNEAQLEKSRLLSDRFSAERPKGSFSTLEIQRTEQGDSAMYLCASSPVRGLNTEAFFGQGTRLTVV.